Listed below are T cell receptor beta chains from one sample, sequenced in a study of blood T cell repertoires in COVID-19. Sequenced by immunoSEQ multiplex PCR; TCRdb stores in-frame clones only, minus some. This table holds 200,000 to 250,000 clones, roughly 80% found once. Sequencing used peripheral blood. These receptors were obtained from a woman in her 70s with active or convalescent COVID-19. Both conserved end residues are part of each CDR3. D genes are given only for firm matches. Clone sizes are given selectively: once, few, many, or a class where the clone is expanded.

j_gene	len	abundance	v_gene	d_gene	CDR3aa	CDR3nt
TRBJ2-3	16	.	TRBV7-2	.	CASSPTATSHTDTQYF	TGTGCCAGCAGCCCGACGGCTACTAGCCACACAGATACGCAGTATTTT
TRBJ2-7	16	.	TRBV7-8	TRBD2	CASSSGTSGSLYEQYF	TGTGCCAGCAGCTCTGGGACTAGCGGGAGTCTCTACGAGCAGTACTTC
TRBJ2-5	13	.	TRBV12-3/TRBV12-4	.	CASSFLTGETQYF	TGTGCCAGCAGTTTTCTGACAGGAGAGACCCAGTACTTC
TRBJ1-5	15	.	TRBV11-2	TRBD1	CASSLDAGGGQPQHF	TGTGCCAGCAGCTTAGATGCAGGGGGCGGCCAGCCCCAGCATTTT
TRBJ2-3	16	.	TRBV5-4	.	CASSLGVTRVPDTQYF	TGTGCCAGCAGCTTGGGGGTCACCAGGGTTCCAGATACGCAGTATTTT
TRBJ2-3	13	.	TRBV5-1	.	CASSSGRKDTQYF	TGCGCCAGCAGCTCGGGGAGGAAGGATACGCAGTATTTT
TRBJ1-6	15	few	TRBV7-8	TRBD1	CASSLNRGLNSPLHF	TGTGCCAGCAGCTTGAACAGGGGATTGAATTCACCCCTCCACTTT
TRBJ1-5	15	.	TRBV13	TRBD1	CASSPQGGSNQPQHF	TGTGCCAGCAGCCCCCAGGGGGGAAGCAATCAGCCCCAGCATTTT
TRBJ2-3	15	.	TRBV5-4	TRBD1	CASSGRDRSTDTQYF	TGTGCCAGCAGCGGCCGGGACAGGAGCACAGATACGCAGTATTTT
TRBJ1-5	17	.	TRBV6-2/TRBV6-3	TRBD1	CASSTLSGTGGNQPQHF	TGTGCCAGCAGTACATTATCCGGGACAGGGGGAAATCAGCCCCAGCATTTT
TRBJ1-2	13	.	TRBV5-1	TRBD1	CASSLQGNYGYTF	TGCGCCAGCAGCTTACAGGGGAACTATGGCTACACCTTC
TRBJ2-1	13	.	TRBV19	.	CATKGLPRNEQFF	TGTGCCACCAAGGGGCTCCCTCGCAATGAGCAGTTCTTC
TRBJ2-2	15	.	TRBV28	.	CASSHHAESTGELFF	TGTGCCAGCAGTCACCATGCCGAGAGCACCGGGGAGCTGTTTTTT
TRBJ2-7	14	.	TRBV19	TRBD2	CASSRLADVYEQYF	TGTGCCTCAAGCCGGCTAGCGGATGTCTACGAGCAGTACTTC
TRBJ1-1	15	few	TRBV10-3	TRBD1	CAISGWRGGITEAFF	TGTGCCATCAGTGGTTGGAGAGGGGGCATCACTGAAGCTTTCTTT
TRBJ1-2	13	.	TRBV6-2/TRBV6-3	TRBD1	CASSYERQGVRTF	TGTGCCAGCAGTTACGAGAGACAGGGGGTACGAACCTTC
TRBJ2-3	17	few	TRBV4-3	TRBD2	CASSPLAGGSSTDTQYF	TGCGCCAGCAGCCCCCTAGCGGGGGGTTCTAGCACAGATACGCAGTATTTT
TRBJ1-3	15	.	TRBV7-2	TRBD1	CASRGGQNSGNTIYF	TGTGCCAGCAGAGGGGGACAGAACTCTGGAAACACCATATATTTT
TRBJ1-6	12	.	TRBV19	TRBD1	CASRDRGSPLHF	TGTGCCAGTAGGGACAGGGGTTCACCCCTCCACTTT
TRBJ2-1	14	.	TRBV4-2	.	CASSPSDLYNEQFF	TGTGCCAGCAGCCCCTCGGACTTATACAATGAGCAGTTCTTC
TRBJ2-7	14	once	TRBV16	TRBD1	CASSLNRGSYEQYF	TGTGCCAGCAGTCTCAACAGGGGCTCCTACGAGCAGTACTTC
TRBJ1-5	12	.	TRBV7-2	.	CASSLNGEPQHF	TGTGCCAGCAGCTTAAACGGGGAGCCCCAGCATTTT
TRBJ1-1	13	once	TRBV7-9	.	CASSFQVNTEAFF	TGTGCCAGCAGCTTTCAGGTGAACACTGAAGCTTTCTTT
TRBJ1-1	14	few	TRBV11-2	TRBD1	CASSSPGQHPEAFF	TGTGCCAGCAGCTCCCCGGGACAGCACCCTGAAGCTTTCTTT
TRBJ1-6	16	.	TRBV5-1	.	CASSLTGTPLNSPLHF	TGCGCCAGCAGCTTGACAGGAACCCCTCTGAATTCACCCCTCCACTTT
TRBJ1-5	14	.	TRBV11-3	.	CASSPREGGMPQHF	TGTGCCAGCAGCCCGCGGGAGGGGGGTATGCCCCAGCATTTT
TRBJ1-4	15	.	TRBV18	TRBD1	CASSPLQGSYEKLFF	TGTGCCAGCTCACCTTTACAGGGGAGTTATGAAAAACTGTTTTTT
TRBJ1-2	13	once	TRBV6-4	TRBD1	CASSDDRGGGYTF	TGTGCCAGCAGTGACGACAGGGGGGGCGGCTACACCTTC
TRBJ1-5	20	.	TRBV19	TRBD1	CASSTYPGQGALYSNQPQHF	TGTGCCAGTAGTACGTATCCGGGACAGGGGGCTCTTTATAGCAATCAGCCCCAGCATTTT
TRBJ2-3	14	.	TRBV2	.	CASSEITPTDTQYF	TGTGCCAGCAGTGAGATCACACCGACAGATACGCAGTATTTT
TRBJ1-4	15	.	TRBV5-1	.	CASSSQNPTNEKLFF	TGCGCCAGCAGCTCACAGAACCCAACTAATGAAAAACTGTTTTTT
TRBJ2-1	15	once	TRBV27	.	CASSLTRDFNNEQFF	TGTGCCAGCAGTCTGACCCGGGACTTTAACAATGAGCAGTTCTTC
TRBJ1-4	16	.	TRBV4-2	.	CASTQFSQEGAEKLFF	TGTGCCAGCACACAATTCTCCCAGGAGGGTGCTGAAAAACTGTTTTTT
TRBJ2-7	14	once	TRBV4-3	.	CASSQGRGYGEQYF	TGCGCCAGCAGCCAAGGGAGGGGTTATGGGGAGCAGTACTTC
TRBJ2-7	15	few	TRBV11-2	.	CASSLAGDGSYEQYF	TGTGCCAGCAGCTTAGCGGGGGACGGTTCCTACGAGCAGTACTTC
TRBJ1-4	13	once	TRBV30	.	CAWSNYDGRKLFF	TGTGCCTGGAGTAATTACGACGGGAGGAAACTGTTTTTT
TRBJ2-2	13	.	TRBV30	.	CAWTSDGSGELFF	TGTGCCTGGACCTCAGACGGGTCAGGGGAGCTGTTTTTT
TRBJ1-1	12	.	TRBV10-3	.	CAISESRSEAFF	TGTGCCATCAGTGAGTCGAGGAGTGAAGCTTTCTTT
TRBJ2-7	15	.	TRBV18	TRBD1	CASSLRPQGASEQYF	TGTGCCAGCTCACTACGCCCGCAGGGGGCGTCCGAGCAGTACTTC
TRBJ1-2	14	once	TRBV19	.	CASSMFGVVNGYTF	TGTGCCAGTAGTATGTTCGGGGTAGTTAATGGCTACACCTTC
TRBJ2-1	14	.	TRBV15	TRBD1	CATSRRTGEDEQFF	TGTGCCACCAGCAGGCGGACAGGGGAAGATGAGCAGTTCTTC
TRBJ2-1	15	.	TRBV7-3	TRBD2	CASSAGSGGKDEQFF	TGTGCCAGCAGCGCAGGCAGCGGGGGAAAGGATGAGCAGTTCTTC
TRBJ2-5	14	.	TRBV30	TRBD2	CAWSTGTIKETQYF	TGTGCCTGGAGTACCGGGACTATTAAAGAGACCCAGTACTTC
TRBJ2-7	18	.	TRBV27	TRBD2	CASSSPFAPLAGVYEQYF	TGTGCCAGCAGTTCCCCTTTTGCCCCGCTAGCGGGTGTCTACGAGCAGTACTTC
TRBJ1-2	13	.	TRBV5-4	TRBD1	CASSLGDSYGYTF	TGTGCCAGCAGCTTGGGGGACAGCTATGGCTACACCTTC
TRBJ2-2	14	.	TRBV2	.	CASSEAEYTGELFF	TGTGCCAGCAGTGAAGCGGAGTACACCGGGGAGCTGTTTTTT
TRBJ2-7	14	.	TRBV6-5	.	CASSYSTGFYEQYF	TGTGCCAGCAGTTACTCGACAGGTTTCTACGAGCAGTACTTC
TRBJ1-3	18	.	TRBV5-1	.	CASSLGWATTTSGNTIYF	TGCGCCAGCAGCTTGGGGTGGGCGACAACGACCTCTGGAAACACCATATATTTT
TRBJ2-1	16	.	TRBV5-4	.	CASSFATSYPYNEQFF	TGTGCCAGCAGCTTCGCTACTAGCTACCCCTACAATGAGCAGTTCTTC
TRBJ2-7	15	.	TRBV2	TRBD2	CASGTSGMESYEQYF	TGTGCCAGCGGGACTAGCGGGATGGAGTCCTACGAGCAGTACTTC
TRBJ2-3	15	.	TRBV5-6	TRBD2	CASSLVAGERDTQYF	TGTGCCAGCAGCTTGGTAGCGGGGGAAAGAGATACGCAGTATTTT
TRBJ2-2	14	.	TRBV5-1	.	CASSGSPSTGELFF	TGCGCCAGCAGCGGTAGCCCTTCCACCGGGGAGCTGTTTTTT
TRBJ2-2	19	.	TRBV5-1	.	CASSLGYGRVNSGTGELFF	TGCGCCAGCAGCTTGGGGTATGGTCGGGTGAATAGCGGCACCGGGGAGCTGTTTTTT
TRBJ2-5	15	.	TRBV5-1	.	CASSLRFAARETQYF	TGCGCCAGCAGCTTGAGGTTTGCGGCTAGGGAGACCCAGTACTTC
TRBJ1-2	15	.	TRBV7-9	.	CASSFFQGADYGYTF	TGTGCCAGCAGCTTTTTCCAGGGCGCGGACTATGGCTACACCTTC
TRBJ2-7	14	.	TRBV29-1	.	CSVEEGTPSYEQYF	TGCAGCGTTGAAGAGGGGACACCATCCTACGAGCAGTACTTC
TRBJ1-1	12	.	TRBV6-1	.	CASSEWHPWAFF	TGTGCCAGCAGTGAATGGCATCCCTGGGCTTTCTTT